A single sample gave rise to the 14 T cell receptor beta chains below, sequenced in a study of blood T cell repertoires in COVID-19. The repertoire was sequenced with immunoSEQ multiplex PCR; TCRdb's copy has only in-frame clones and lacks some. Here the sample spans 350,000 or so clones, more than 70% being singletons. Source material: peripheral blood. The source of these receptors is a woman in her sixties with COVID-19, enrolled during active disease.

The rearrangement uses TRBV7-8 and TRBJ1-4; D uncertain. The CDR3 is 13 residues long. Germline V gene sequence: CDR1 SGHVS, CDR2 FQNEAQ. With 2 bases removed from V and 6 bases from J, the gap between germline ends came to 7 bases. The CDR3 DNA reads TGTGCCAGCAGCTTAAGGAGGGATGAAAAACTGTTTTTT. It encodes CASSLRRDEKLFF.

The chain recombines TRBV24-1 with TRBJ1-2; 7 bases are a match to TRBD1. The V gene end was trimmed by 6 bases and the J gene end by 8 bases; junction bases not matched to a gene: 8. Germline V gene data show CDR1 as KGHDR and CDR2 as SFDVKD. The CDR3 is 13 residues long. The CDR3 DNA follows: TGTGCCACCAGTTCGGAGACAGGGATGGGCTACACCTTC. Protein: CATSSETGMGYTF.

Notes on this clone: Other nucleotide sequences from this sample produce the same CDR3. The chain links TRBV9 to TRBJ1-1; D is undetermined. The germline CDR1 and CDR2 sequences are SGDLS and YYNGEE. This CDR3 comprises 13 residues. Trimming cost V 0 bases and J 1 base, with 4 bases left between them. CDR3 in amino acids: CASSVAPNTEAFF. CDR3 DNA: TGTGCCAGCAGCGTAGCTCCGAACACTGAAGCTTTCTTT. Based on the CDR3 plus reference TRBV9 and TRBJ1-1, the full variable domain is DSGVTQTPKHLITATGQRVTLRCSPRSGDLSVYWYQQSLDQGLQFLIQYYNGEERAKGNILERFSAQQFPDLHSELNLSSLELGDSALYFCASSVAPNTEAFFGQGTRLTVV.

The chain recombines TRBV28 with TRBJ1-5; D not certain. Trimming shortened V by 7 bases and J by 1 base, and 14 bases separated the two germline ends. From germline, CDR1 is MDHEN and CDR2 SYDVKM. The CDR3 sequence is 15 residues long. CDR3 in amino acids: CASIKAGSSNQPQHF. CDR3 DNA sequence: TGTGCCAGCATTAAGGCAGGATCGAGCAATCAGCCCCAGCATTTT.

DNA of the CDR3: TGCAGCGTCGCTACAGGGGGCGCGGGGAGCAATCAGCCCCAGCATTTT. Translating gives CSVATGGAGSNQPQHF. The chain combines TRBV29-1 with TRBJ1-5; the match to TRBD1 covers 9 bases. The V segment lost 6 bases and the J segment 1 base; nucleotides outside the gene matches: 10. Germline V CDR1 and CDR2: SQVTM, ANQGSEA. This CDR3 is built from 16 residues.

The chain links TRBV18 to TRBJ2-7, with D possibly being TRBD1 (6 bases). The CDR3 extends over 14 amino acids. Germline values: CDR1 KGHSH, CDR2 LQKENI. With 6 bases removed from V and 0 bases from J, the gap between germline ends came to 12 bases. The CDR3 DNA reads TGTGCCAGCTCGCAGGGGCCGACCTCCTACGAGCAGTACTTC. Protein product: CASSQGPTSYEQYF. The whole variable domain, remainder taken from reference TRBV18 and TRBJ2-7, is NAGVMQNPRHLVRRRGQEARLRCSPMKGHSHVYWYRQLPEEGLKFMVYLQKENIIDESGMPKERFSAEFPKEGPSILRIQQVVRGDSAAYFCASSQGPTSYEQYFGPGTRLTVT.

CDR3 sequence reads: CASRPPSGGETQYF. The CDR3 nucleotides read TGTGCCAGCAGACCCCCTAGCGGGGGGGAGACCCAGTACTTC. This sequence joins TRBV11-2 and TRBJ2-5; 11 bases line up with TRBD2. The CDR3 spans 14 residues. The germline gives CDR1 SGHAT, CDR2 FQNNGV. J was trimmed by 5 bases and V by 6 bases; bases with no gene match: 5.

This chain uses TRBV6-5 with TRBJ1-2; maybe TRBD1 (6 bases). Germline CDR1 MNHEY, CDR2 SVGAGI. Trimming removed 3 bases at V and 7 bases at J, with 15 bases between. This CDR3 region has 14 residues. The CDR3 sequence: CASSYGGGAVGYTF. CDR3 coding DNA: TGTGCCAGCAGTTATGGGGGGGGCGCGGTTGGCTACACCTTC.

V gene TRBV10-3 combines with J gene TRBJ2-2; D not resolved. Trimming pared 3 bases from V and 0 bases from J, leaving 5 bases between. CDR1 and CDR2 from the germline V gene are ENHRY and SYGVKD. The CDR3 spans 14 residues. CDR3 sequence: CAISDTANTGELFF. The CDR3 DNA reads as TGTGCCATCAGTGATACAGCGAACACCGGGGAGCTGTTTTTT.

The V call is TRBV24-1, the J call TRBJ2-5; the D gene is possibly TRBD2 (7 bases). This CDR3 spans 16 amino acids. Trimming cost V 6 bases and J 4 bases, with 20 bases left between them. Per the germline V gene, CDR1 is KGHDR and CDR2 is SFDVKD. The CDR3 sequence: CATSPGEPGEGETQYF. CDR3 coding DNA: TGTGCCACCAGTCCCGGGGAACCAGGGGAGGGAGAGACCCAGTACTTC.

On this clone itself: Other DNA sequences of this sample code for an identical CDR3. The gene calls are TRBV6-5 and TRBJ1-1; the match to TRBD1 covers 7 bases. Germline CDR1 reads MNHEY; CDR2 reads SVGAGI. The V gene end was trimmed by 7 bases and the J gene end by 0 bases; junction bases not matched to a gene: 5. The CDR3 is made up of 14 amino acids. In DNA form, the CDR3 reads TGTGCCAGCATCGGGGGACAGTTGAACACTGAAGCTTTCTTT. It is translated as CASIGGQLNTEAFF.

The chain employs TRBV6-1 and TRBJ1-6, with TRBD1 identical over 9 bases. J was trimmed by 7 bases and V by 5 bases; bases with no gene match: 6. Germline CDR1 is MNHNS and CDR2 is SASEGT. The CDR3 has 15 residues. CDR3 loop: CASSQLDRGNSPLHF. The CDR3 DNA follows: TGTGCCAGCAGTCAACTCGACAGGGGGAATTCACCCCTCCACTTT.

The CDR3 nucleotides read TGTGCCACCGGGGACAGGGGGCGGCTCTATGGCTACACCTTC. Protein sequence: CATGDRGRLYGYTF. This sequence joins TRBV19 and TRBJ1-2; 12 nucleotides agree with TRBD1. V was clipped by 10 bases and J by 4 bases; unmatched bases: 7. Germline V gene data show CDR1 as LNHDA and CDR2 as SQIVND (reference sequence). The CDR3 extends over 14 amino acids.

The chain has TRBV3-1 (or the pseudogene TRBV3-2) and TRBJ1-2; TRBD1 agrees at 7 bases. Germline V gene lookup returns CDR1 LGHDT and CDR2 YNNKEL (reference sequence). With 3 bases clipped from V and 6 bases from J, the junction kept 10 bases outside the gene matches. The CDR3 consists of 15 residues. DNA for the CDR3: TGTGCCAGCAGCCATCTCTCGGGGGACAGAGATGGCTACACCTTC. Translated, it gives CASSHLSGDRDGYTF.